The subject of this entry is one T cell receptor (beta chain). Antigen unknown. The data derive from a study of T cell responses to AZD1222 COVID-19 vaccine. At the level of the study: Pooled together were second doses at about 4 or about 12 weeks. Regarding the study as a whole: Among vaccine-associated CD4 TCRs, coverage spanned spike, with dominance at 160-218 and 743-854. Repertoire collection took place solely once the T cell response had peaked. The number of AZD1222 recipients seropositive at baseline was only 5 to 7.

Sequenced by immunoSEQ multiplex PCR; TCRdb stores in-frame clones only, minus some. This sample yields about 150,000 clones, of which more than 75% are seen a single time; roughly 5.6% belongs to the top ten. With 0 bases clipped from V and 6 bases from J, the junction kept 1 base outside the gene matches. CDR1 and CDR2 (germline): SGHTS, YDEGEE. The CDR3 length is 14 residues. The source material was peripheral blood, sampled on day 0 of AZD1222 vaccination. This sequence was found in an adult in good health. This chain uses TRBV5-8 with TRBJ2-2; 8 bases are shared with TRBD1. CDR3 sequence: CASSLGTGPGELFF. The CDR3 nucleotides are TGTGCCAGCAGCTTGGGGACAGGGCCCGGGGAGCTGTTTTTT.